These 18 T cell receptor beta chains originate from one sample sequenced in a study of shared clonotypes between healthy human individuals. The method was immunoSEQ multiplex PCR; TCRdb's version includes in-frame clones alone and lacks a portion of them. The table has 2.3 million or so clones, approximately 95% seen once. The material sequenced was naive CD4+ T cells from PBMCs. Subset noted: CD45RA+ positively selected. These receptors were obtained from a man younger than 30 in good health. Some clones in this sample may be carry-over from other donors' samples.

The chain links TRBV5-6 to TRBJ2-1; D might be TRBD2 (5 bases). Germline CDR1 SGHDT, CDR2 YYEEEE. Trimming removed 0 bases from V and 8 bases from J, with 12 bases in between. This CDR3 contains 14 residues. The CDR3 protein is CASSLELVAYEQFF. DNA of the CDR3: TGTGCCAGCAGCTTGGAACTAGTTGCTTATGAGCAGTTCTTC.

The V and J genes are TRBV18 and TRBJ1-2; no clear D gene. Germline V gene lookup returns CDR1 KGHSH and CDR2 LQKENI. V lost 4 bases and J 3 bases, leaving 9 bases between the germline ends. This CDR3 comprises 13 residues. The CDR3 loop is CASSQGSDYGYTF. The CDR3 nucleotides read TGTGCCAGCTCACAAGGGAGCGACTATGGCTACACCTTC. The full variable domain, in which reference TRBV18 and TRBJ1-2 provide the parts outside the CDR3, is NAGVMQNPRHLVRRRGQEARLRCSPMKGHSHVYWYRQLPEEGLKFMVYLQKENIIDESGMPKERFSAEFPKEGPSILRIQQVVRGDSAAYFCASSQGSDYGYTFGSGTRLTVV.

The chain joins TRBV6-1 to TRBJ1-4; 10 bases map to TRBD1. In germline, CDR1 is MNHNS, CDR2 SASEGT. CDR3 length: 15 amino acids. V lost 4 bases to trimming and J lost 8 bases; unmatched junction nucleotides: 7. CDR3 in amino acids: CASSGQGAVKEKLFF. The CDR3 DNA sequence: TGTGCCAGCAGTGGACAGGGGGCGGTTAAGGAAAAACTGTTTTTT.

The CDR3 DNA is TGTGCCAGTAGTACTTGGGCTGCCAAAAACATTCAGTACTTC. As protein: CASSTWAAKNIQYF. This chain uses TRBV19 with TRBJ2-4; D not certain. This CDR3 spans 14 amino acids. V shed 4 bases and J shed 1 base, with 8 bases lying between them. In germline, CDR1 is LNHDA, CDR2 SQIVND (reference sequence).

The chain recombines TRBV5-1 with TRBJ2-1, with 8 positions matching TRBD2. Germline values: CDR1 SGHRS, CDR2 YFSETQ. The CDR3 spans 15 residues. With V trimmed by 4 bases and J by 4 bases, 7 bases remained unmatched. The CDR3 sequence is CASSPQGGGYNEQFF. Written as DNA, the CDR3 is TGCGCCAGCAGCCCCCAGGGCGGGGGGTACAATGAGCAGTTCTTC.

In regard to this clone: Additional DNA sequences in this sample encode the identical CDR3. The chain uses TRBV7-9 and TRBJ2-3; D gene uncertain. Looked up from germline, CDR1 is SEHNR and CDR2 is FQNEAQ (reference sequence). Deletions cut 1 base from V and 3 bases from J, with 11 bases between. The CDR3 extends over 15 amino acids. The CDR3 reads CASSLGAGGTDTQYF. CDR3 bases: TGTGCCAGCAGCTTAGGTGCAGGTGGGACAGATACGCAGTATTTT. Looking up the rest from reference TRBV7-9 and TRBJ2-3 gives the full variable domain: DTGVSQNPRHKITKRGQNVTFRCDPISEHNRLYWYRQTLGQGPEFLTYFQNEAQLEKSRLLSDRFSAERPKGSFSTLEIQRTEQGDSAMYLCASSLGAGGTDTQYFGPGTRLTVL.

CDR3 sequence reads: CASSLVGGDTDTQYF. CDR3 coding DNA: TGTGCCAGCAGCTTAGTGGGTGGGGATACAGATACGCAGTATTTT. The chain recombines TRBV11-2 with TRBJ2-3; D gene unclear. The CDR3 contains 15 residues. The V and J ends lost 1 base and 3 bases respectively, with 11 bases between them. The germline V gene has CDR1 SGHAT and CDR2 FQNNGV.

The rearrangement uses TRBV19 and TRBJ1-5, with a weak D call TRBD1 (6 bases). V was pared by 6 bases and J by 4 bases, with 22 bases between. The germline gives CDR1 LNHDA, CDR2 SQIVND (reference sequence). This CDR3 spans 17 amino acids. CDR3 nucleotides: TGTGCCAGTAGGATTAGTTTTTGGCGGGACACGAATCAGCCCCAGCATTTT. This translates into CASRISFWRDTNQPQHF.

On this clone: This sample includes further DNA sequences coding for the same CDR3. The chain couples TRBV5-1 to TRBJ1-5, with D possibly matching TRBD1 (6 bases). Per the germline V gene, CDR1 is SGHRS and CDR2 is YFSETQ. The CDR3 length is 15 residues. Deletions cut 2 bases from V and 0 bases from J, with 9 bases between. The CDR3 spells CASSLTGISNQPQHF. The CDR3 DNA reads as TGCGCCAGCAGCTTAACAGGGATTAGCAATCAGCCCCAGCATTTT.

The V gene is TRBV9, the J gene TRBJ2-3; maybe TRBD1 (6 bases). The V end lost 4 bases, the J end lost 2 bases, and 20 bases lay between the germline ends. The germline V gene has CDR1 SGDLS and CDR2 YYNGEE. This CDR3 is 17 amino acids long. CDR3 nucleotide sequence: TGTGCCAGCAGCCCGGGTTTGGCAGGGGCTATCACAGATACGCAGTATTTT. Translating it yields CASSPGLAGAITDTQYF.

V gene TRBV5-6 combines with J gene TRBJ1-2, with 10 nucleotides matching TRBD1. CDR1 SGHDT and CDR2 YYEEEE come from the germline V gene. Trimming took 4 bases from V and 5 from J; bases not matched to a gene: 5. The CDR3 contains 14 residues. CDR3 loop: CASSKPGQGYGYTF. Here the CDR3 DNA reads TGTGCCAGCAGCAAACCGGGACAGGGGTATGGCTACACCTTC. Full variable domain (outside the CDR3, taken from reference TRBV5-6 and TRBJ1-2): DAGVTQSPTHLIKTRGQQVTLRCSPKSGHDTVSWYQQALGQGPQFIFQYYEEEERQRGNFPDRFSGHQFPNYSSELNVNALLLGDSALYLCASSKPGQGYGYTFGSGTRLTVV.

The chain employs TRBV5-7 and TRBJ2-1; 7 positions agree with TRBD1. TRBV5-7 is treated as an ORF (open reading frame) with a function not yet certain. The CDR3 has 16 residues. V dropped 2 bases and J dropped 0; count of bases not matched to a gene: 5. Written as DNA, the CDR3 is TGTGCCAGCAGCTTTACCGGGACAGCCTCCTACAATGAGCAGTTCTTC. Its protein product is CASSFTGTASYNEQFF.

The V call is TRBV6-5, the J call TRBJ1-2, with a possible D match to TRBD1 (6 bases). The CDR3 is 13 residues long. Germline V gives CDR1 MNHEY, CDR2 SVGAGI. Trimming pared 5 bases from V and 5 bases from J, leaving 12 bases between. Here the CDR3 DNA reads TGTGCCAGCAGTCCGGACAGTCTTTATGGCTACACCTTC. Translated: CASSPDSLYGYTF.

This chain joins TRBV29-1 and TRBJ1-2; D unresolved. Germline V CDR1 and CDR2: SQVTM, ANQGSEA. CDR3 length: 11 amino acids. V was trimmed by 7 bases and J by 8 bases, leaving 14 bases between them. The CDR3 region is CSGGGSRGYTF. The DNA of the CDR3 is TGCAGCGGGGGAGGGTCCCGGGGCTACACCTTC.

The chain recombines TRBV7-2 with TRBJ2-1, with 9 bases aligning to TRBD2. Losses at the gene ends were 4 bases for V and 0 bases for J; bases not matched to a gene: 7. The CDR3 length is 17 residues. CDR1 is SGHTA, CDR2 FQGNSA, per germline. CDR3 sequence reads: CASSSTSGGPSYNEQFF. CDR3 coding DNA: TGTGCCAGCAGCTCAACGAGCGGGGGGCCCTCCTACAATGAGCAGTTCTTC.

This clone was seen only once. This specimen includes other DNA sequences encoding the same CDR3. This chain connects TRBV18 to TRBJ2-7; TRBD2 might be the D (5 bases). CDR3 length: 12 amino acids. The germline V gene has CDR1 KGHSH and CDR2 LQKENI. Trimming took 3 bases from V and 5 from J, leaving 8 bases between them. CDR3 bases: TGTGCCAGCTCACCCTCCGGGGACGAGCAGTACTTC. It yields the protein CASSPSGDEQYF.

This clone appeared once. Other DNA sequences in this specimen translate into the identical CDR3. The chain recombines TRBV29-1 with TRBJ2-5; D is uncertain. Germline V gene sequence: CDR1 SQVTM, CDR2 ANQGSEA. V lost 6 bases and J 1 base, leaving 3 bases between the germline ends. This CDR3 contains 10 residues. This CDR3 is CSVVQETQYF. The CDR3 DNA sequence: TGCAGCGTCGTCCAAGAGACCCAGTACTTC. The complete variable domain, with remaining parts taken from reference TRBV29-1 and TRBJ2-5, reads SAVISQKPSRDICQRGTSLTIQCQVDSQVTMMFWYRQQPGQSLTLIATANQGSEATYESGFVIDKFPISRPNLTFSTLTVSNMSPEDSSIYLCSVVQETQYFGPGTRLLVL.

The chain links TRBV28 to TRBJ2-7; either TRBD1 or TRBD2 may supply D (6 bases each). The V gene lost 2 bases and the J gene lost 2 bases, with 16 bases spanning the gap. From germline, CDR1 is MDHEN and CDR2 SYDVKM. The CDR3 is 16 residues long. In DNA form, the CDR3 reads TGTGCCAGCAGTTTACGGGGGCCGCGGGCGACCTACGAGCAGTACTTC. It encodes CASSLRGPRATYEQYF.